Ten or more counts support the clone carrying this T cell receptor (beta chain). Antigen specificity is unknown. Uncontrolled infection, other autoimmune disease, pregnancy or lactation barred patients from enrollment. The CDR3 has 13 residues. V was trimmed by 10 bases and J by 4 bases, leaving 16 bases between them. Per the germline V gene, CDR1 is MDHEN and CDR2 is SYDVKM. Researchers took RNA transcripts and amplified the TCR beta CDR3 regions from them. TCR CDR3 regions were first amplified by RT-PCR with HTBI primers. TCRdb processed the multiplex PCR reads anew with MiXCR; each CDR3 protein has one entry. Here the sample spans roughly 650,000 distinct CDR3 sequences, 16% being singletons. This entry belongs to a study of T cells in Graves' hyperthyroidism and ophthalmopathy. General study findings and limits: Using 13 V-J features, a model discriminated ophthalmopathy from stable hyperthyroidism. Median prediction lead before ophthalmopathy onset was around 6.9 months with the model. Appearing also in blood were most of the thyroid clonotypes expanded above 0.001.

The sequenced material came from blood. J is TRBJ1-2 and V is TRBV28; maybe TRBD1 (5 bases). This clonotype originated in a woman in her forties with Graves' ophthalmopathy. The CDR3 DNA reads as TGTGCCACCGGGGTGGAGGGGATCTATGGCTACACCTTC. As protein: CATGVEGIYGYTF.